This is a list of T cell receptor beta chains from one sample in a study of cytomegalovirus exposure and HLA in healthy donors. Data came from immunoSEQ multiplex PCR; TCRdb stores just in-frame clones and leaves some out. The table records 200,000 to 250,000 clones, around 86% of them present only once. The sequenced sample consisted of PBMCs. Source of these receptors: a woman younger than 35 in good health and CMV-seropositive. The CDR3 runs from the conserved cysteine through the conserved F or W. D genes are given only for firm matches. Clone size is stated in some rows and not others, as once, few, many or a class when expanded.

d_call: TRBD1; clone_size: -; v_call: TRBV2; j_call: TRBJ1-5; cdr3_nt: TGTGCCAGCAGTCAGACAGGGGAAAGCGGCAATCAGCCCCAGCATTTT; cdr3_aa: CASSQTGESGNQPQHF
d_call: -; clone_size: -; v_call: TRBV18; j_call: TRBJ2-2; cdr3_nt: TGTGCCAGCTCACCAAATCTGCTGGCAGACACCGGGGAGCTGTTTTTT; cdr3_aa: CASSPNLLADTGELFF
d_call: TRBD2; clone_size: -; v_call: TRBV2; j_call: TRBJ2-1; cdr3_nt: TGTGCCAGCAGTGAATTCCGGGGGGATGAGCAGTTCTTC; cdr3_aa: CASSEFRGDEQFF
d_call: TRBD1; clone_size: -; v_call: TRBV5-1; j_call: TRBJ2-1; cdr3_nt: TGCGCCAGCAGCTTGGTTGTGGGGACAGGGATTAATGAGCAGTTCTTC; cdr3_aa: CASSLVVGTGINEQFF
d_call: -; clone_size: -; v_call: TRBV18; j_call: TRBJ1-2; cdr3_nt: TGTGCCAGCTCACCAGCGACAGAGGTGGCCGGTGGCTACACCTTC; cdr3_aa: CASSPATEVAGGYTF
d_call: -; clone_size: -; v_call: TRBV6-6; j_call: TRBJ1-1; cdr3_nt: TGTGCCAGCAGTTACGAGGGCCCGGGAGCTTTCTTT; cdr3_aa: CASSYEGPGAFF
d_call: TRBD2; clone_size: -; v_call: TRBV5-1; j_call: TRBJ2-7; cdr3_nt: TGCGCCAGCAGCTTGGGAGCGGGAACCTACGAGCAGTACTTC; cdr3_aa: CASSLGAGTYEQYF
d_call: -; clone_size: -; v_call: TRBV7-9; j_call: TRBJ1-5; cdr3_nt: TGTGCCAGCGGCCAGTACAATCAGCCCCAGCATTTT; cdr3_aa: CASGQYNQPQHF
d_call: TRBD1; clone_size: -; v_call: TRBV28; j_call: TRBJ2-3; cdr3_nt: TGTGCCAGCAGTCAGTACAGGGGTCAAAGCACAGATACGCAGTATTTT; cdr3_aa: CASSQYRGQSTDTQYF
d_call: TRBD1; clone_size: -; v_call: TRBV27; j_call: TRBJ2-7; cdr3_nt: TGTGCCAGCAGTTGGGTGACAGGGGCCTACGAGCAGTACTTC; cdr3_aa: CASSWVTGAYEQYF
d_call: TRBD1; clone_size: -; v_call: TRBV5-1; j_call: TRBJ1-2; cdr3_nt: TGCGCCAGCAGCTTGGGGGGGACAGCCGAAGACTATGGCTACACCTTC; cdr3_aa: CASSLGGTAEDYGYTF
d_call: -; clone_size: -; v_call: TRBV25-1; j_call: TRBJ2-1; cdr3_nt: TGTGCCAGCAGCCGCGTGAATGAGCAGTTCTTC; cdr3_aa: CASSRVNEQFF
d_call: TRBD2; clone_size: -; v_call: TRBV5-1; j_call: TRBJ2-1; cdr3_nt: TGCGCCAGCAGCCTGATAGCGGGAGGGTTGTACAATGAGCAGTTCTTC; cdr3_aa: CASSLIAGGLYNEQFF
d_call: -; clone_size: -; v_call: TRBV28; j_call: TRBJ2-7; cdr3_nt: TGTGCCAGCAGTTTTATAATTGAAGCCCCAACCTACGAGCAGTACTTC; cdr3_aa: CASSFIIEAPTYEQYF
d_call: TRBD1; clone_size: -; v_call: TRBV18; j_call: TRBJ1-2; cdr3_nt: TGTGCCAGCTCACCAATGACAGGGGGCCCGAATAACTATGGCTACACCTTC; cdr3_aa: CASSPMTGGPNNYGYTF
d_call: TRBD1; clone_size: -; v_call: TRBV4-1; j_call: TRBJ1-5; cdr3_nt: TGCGCCAGCAGCCTCGGACAGGGGATTTTCAATCAGCCCCAGCATTTT; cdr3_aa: CASSLGQGIFNQPQHF
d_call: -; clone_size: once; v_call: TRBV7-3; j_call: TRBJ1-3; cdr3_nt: TGTGCCAGCAGCACAGGCTCTGGAAACACCATATATTTT; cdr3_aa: CASSTGSGNTIYF